A single sample gave rise to the 27 T cell receptor beta chains below, sequenced in a study of CXCR3-negative and CXCR3-positive naive CD8 T cells (dated by TCRdb to the late 2010s). Broad study findings and their caveats: TRB CDR3s from CXCR3-positive naive cells showed higher hydrophobicity (lower Kidera factor 4), lower energy, and higher strength and volume indices than CXCR3-negative naive cells.

Their antigens remain unidentified. The sample was run on a NextSeq 550. The Human TCR Profiling Kit (MiLaboratory) was used to make UMI-labeled 5' RACE TRB cDNA libraries. The reads went through TCRdb reprocessing, and each CDR3 protein sequence gets one entry with no DNA. The table of this sample itemizes roughly 140,000 distinct CDR3 sequences. Of the sample, around 0.3% is held by the ten largest clones. Sequencing was carried out using naive CXCR3+ CD8+ T cells from blood. The cell subset or site label of this sample denotes: CD45RO-CCR7+CD27+CD95- naive CD8+ T cells expressing CXCR3 (TNR3+). These receptors were taken from a human donor in good health. Some clones in this sample may be carry-over from other donors' samples.

The chain recombines TRBV6-6 with TRBJ1-1. The germline V gene encodes CDR1 MNHNY and CDR2 SVGAGI (reference sequence). This CDR3 region has 13 residues. CDR3 amino acids: CASSYGPGTEAFF.

The rearrangement uses TRBV4-3 and TRBJ1-5. There are 16 residues in the CDR3. Germline V gives CDR1 LGHNA, CDR2 YSLEER. The CDR3: CASSQDLGQSNQPQHF.

This chain links TRBV30 with TRBJ2-7. The germline V gene encodes CDR1 GTSNPN and CDR2 SVGIG (reference sequence). This CDR3 spans 13 amino acids. The CDR3 loop is CAWSSGFSYEQYF.

This rearrangement joins TRBV28 to TRBJ1-6; absent DNA, TCRdb's TRBD1 call cannot be checked. CDR1 is MDHEN and CDR2 is SYDVKM in the germline V gene. The CDR3 is 14 amino acids. The chain's CDR3 is CASSVTGSNSPLHF.

This chain links TRBV15 with TRBJ1-1; TCRdb designates TRBD1, a call that cannot be tested without DNA. CDR1 and CDR2 (germline): LNHNV, YYDKDF (reference sequence). CDR3 size: 13 residues. CDR3 residues: CATSMPPGFEAFF.

The chain uses TRBV7-8 and TRBJ2-3. The germline CDR1 and CDR2 sequences are SGHVS and FQNEAQ. The CDR3 loop spans 13 amino acids. CDR3 in amino acids: CASSLVNGDTQYF.

The rearrangement joins TRBV12-3 or TRBV12-4 to TRBJ2-3; the D call from TCRdb, TRBD2, cannot be confirmed without DNA. CDR3 size: 16 residues. The CDR3 sequence: CASSPRISGPTDTQYF.

The V and J genes are TRBV4-3 and TRBJ2-7. Germline V CDR1 and CDR2: LGHNA, YSLEER. The CDR3 sequence is 13 residues long. The CDR3 region is CASSQDLSHEQYF.

The chain recombines TRBV29-1 with TRBJ2-2; the D call from TCRdb, TRBD1, cannot be confirmed without DNA. The CDR3 length is 12 residues. Germline CDR1 reads SQVTM; CDR2 reads ANQGSEA. CDR3 in amino acids: CSVDRGPGELFF.

V is TRBV29-1 and J is TRBJ1-2; TCRdb's D call, TRBD1, is unchecked because there is no DNA. This CDR3 contains 12 residues. Looked up from germline, CDR1 is SQVTM and CDR2 is ANQGSEA. The CDR3 spells CSVPGPGLYYTF.

This rearrangement joins TRBV20-1 to TRBJ2-5; TCRdb's D call of TRBD2 is untestable without DNA. Germline values: CDR1 DFQATT, CDR2 SNEGSKA (reference sequence). The CDR3 has 16 residues. The CDR3 spells CSARDIVGQSQETQYF.

J is TRBJ2-2 and V is TRBV15; the D call of TRBD1 rests on TCRdb alone, since no DNA is present to check it. The CDR3 is 15 residues long. CDR1 LNHNV and CDR2 YYDKDF come from the germline V gene (reference sequence). Here the CDR3 reads CATSKSRGDAGELFF.

CDR3 amino acids: CAWSDQGAIYGYTF. The rearrangement joins TRBV30 to TRBJ1-2; the D call of TRBD1 rests on TCRdb alone, since no DNA is present to check it. From germline, CDR1 is GTSNPN and CDR2 SVGIG (reference sequence). The CDR3 covers 14 residues.

The chain uses TRBV28 and TRBJ2-7; with no DNA, the TCRdb D assignment of TRBD2 cannot be verified. Per germline, CDR1 MDHEN and CDR2 SYDVKM. The CDR3 spans 19 residues. CDR3 amino acids: CASSAPQATLASLQSEQYF.

V usage is TRBV29-1 and J usage is TRBJ2-1; the TRBD2 assignment by TCRdb is unverifiable without DNA. Germline CDR1 and CDR2: SQVTM and ANQGSEA. The length of the CDR3 is 13 residues. CDR3: CSVDIPTINEQFF.

This chain connects TRBV11-2 to TRBJ2-4. Germline V gene sequence: CDR1 SGHAT, CDR2 FQNNGV. The CDR3 covers 14 residues. The CDR3 reads CASSLEPGGGIQYF.

This chain joins TRBV11-2 and TRBJ2-3; TCRdb indicates TRBD2, and absent DNA this call remains unverified. The CDR3 has 15 amino acids. Germline V gene lookup returns CDR1 SGHAT and CDR2 FQNNGV. CDR3 in amino acids: CASRKRGAGTDTQYF.

This chain joins TRBV29-1 and TRBJ2-7. The CDR3 loop spans 11 amino acids. In germline, CDR1 is SQVTM, CDR2 ANQGSEA. CDR3 protein: CSVVQDYEQYF.

The genes are TRBV11-3 and TRBJ2-2; TCRdb's D gene call, TRBD2, goes unchecked for lack of DNA. The CDR3 loop spans 16 amino acids. CDR1 is SGHNT and CDR2 is YENEEA in the germline V gene. The CDR3 region is CASSPGLAGASGELFF.

The CDR3 is CASSLEGRARPGGYTF. The genes are TRBV7-2 and TRBJ1-2; the D call from TCRdb, TRBD1, cannot be confirmed without DNA. The CDR3 is 16 residues long. Germline V gene sequence: CDR1 SGHTA, CDR2 FQGNSA.

The rearrangement uses TRBV5-1 and TRBJ2-7; TCRdb's D call, TRBD2, is unchecked because there is no DNA. The germline gives CDR1 SGHRS, CDR2 YFSETQ. The CDR3 loop spans 15 amino acids. The CDR3 reads CASSWTSGSGYEQYF.

V usage is TRBV5-6 and J usage is TRBJ1-2; TCRdb indicates TRBD1, and absent DNA this call remains unverified. This CDR3 is 16 amino acids long. The germline V gene encodes CDR1 SGHDT and CDR2 YYEEEE. The CDR3 loop reads CASSGGLTIHLDGYTF.

The CDR3 sequence: CASSADRTLYEQYF. The chain joins TRBV12-3 or TRBV12-4 to TRBJ2-7; TCRdb proposes TRBD1, but this gene call is untestable without DNA. The CDR3 spans 14 residues.

The gene calls are TRBV7-3 and TRBJ2-1; checking the TCRdb D call of TRBD2 is not possible without DNA. The CDR3 has 17 amino acids. Germline V CDR1 and CDR2: SGHTA, FQGTGA. CDR3 amino acids: CASSLRGGGGTYNEQFF.

The chain carries TRBV20-1 and TRBJ2-5; lacking DNA, the TRBD1 call made by TCRdb goes unchecked. This CDR3 has 12 amino acids. Germline-derived CDR1 and CDR2 are DFQATT and SNEGSKA (reference sequence). CDR3 loop: CSVGTSERSQYF.

The CDR3 sequence: CASSFLRSDSLNEQFF. The chain carries TRBV7-9 and TRBJ2-1; TCRdb proposes TRBD1, but this gene call is untestable without DNA. Germline V gene sequence: CDR1 SEHNR, CDR2 FQNEAQ (reference sequence). This CDR3 is built from 16 residues.

The J gene is TRBJ2-2, the V gene TRBV29-1. The CDR3 consists of 15 residues. The germline gives CDR1 SQVTM, CDR2 ANQGSEA. The CDR3 region is CSVPTAEKNTGELFF.